The TCR beta chain under discussion was sequenced for a study of cytomegalovirus exposure and HLA in healthy donors. This CDR3 is 17 amino acids long. Trimming pared 6 bases from V and 0 bases from J, leaving 18 bases between. From germline, CDR1 is MDHEN and CDR2 SYDVKM. Primers for the PCR totalled 60 Vbeta and 13 Jbeta. Assay: immunoSEQ multiplex PCR; the TCRdb copy retains only in-frame clones and omits some. Found here are roughly 180,000 clones, approximately 80% of them singletons; the top ten hold 0.77%. Sequenced: PBMCs. The clonotype comes from a woman aged 18-29 years in good health and CMV-seronegative. V and J are TRBV28 and TRBJ2-1, with TRBD1 as a possible D gene (6 bases). CDR3: CASSLRGKLSSYNEQFF. DNA for the CDR3: TGTGCCAGCAGCCTAAGGGGGAAGTTAAGCTCCTACAATGAGCAGTTCTTC.